These 7 T cell receptor beta chains were sequenced from one sample in a study of blood T cells in healthy people across ages. A second PCR, run for about 7 to 11 cycles, used a sample-barcoded 5' primer plus a J-beta primer mix. TCRdb analysed the 5' RACE reads with MiXCR anew, one entry per CDR3 protein. Of around 1,500,000 distinct CDR3 sequences listed, roughly 40% are singletons. The sequenced material came from blood. The origin of the receptors is a woman aged 18-29 years in good health.

This clonotype was detected a few times. This chain joins TRBV20-1 and TRBJ2-3; either TRBD1 or TRBD2 may supply D (5 bases each). Trimming removed 4 bases from V and 10 bases from J, with 21 bases in between. The length of the CDR3 is 14 residues. CDR1 is DFQATT and CDR2 is SNEGSKA in the germline V gene (reference sequence). This chain's CDR3 is CSATRGLPQGAQYF. The CDR3 DNA follows: TGCAGTGCTACCCGAGGACTCCCCCAAGGGGCGCAGTATTTT.

The V gene is TRBV6-1, the J gene TRBJ2-1; D might be TRBD2 (6 bases). Germline CDR1 and CDR2: MNHNS and SASEGT. This CDR3 is built from 17 residues. The germline V and J ends were trimmed by 3 bases and 0 bases, with 15 bases remaining between them. Here the CDR3 reads CASSDRRGSGSYNEQFF. The DNA of the CDR3 is TGTGCCAGCAGTGATAGGCGCGGTAGCGGCTCCTACAATGAGCAGTTCTTC.

The V and J genes are TRBV20-1 and TRBJ2-3, with a possible D match to TRBD1 (7 bases). Per the germline V gene, CDR1 is DFQATT and CDR2 is SNEGSKA (reference sequence). The CDR3 contains 14 residues. V lost 6 bases and J lost 1, with 14 bases in between. For the CDR3, the DNA is TGCAGTGCGGAGGGACAGCGACGCACAGATACGCAGTATTTT. It translates to CSAEGQRRTDTQYF.

As DNA, the CDR3 is TGTGCCAGCAGCCAAGAAGCTCTTACTGATAGCAATCAGCCCCAGCATTTT. It translates to CASSQEALTDSNQPQHF. V usage is TRBV3-1 and J usage is TRBJ1-5; D gene uncertain. Germline V CDR1 and CDR2: LGHDT, YNNKEL (reference sequence). V was shortened by 0 bases and J by 0 bases, with 12 bases between the two germline ends. The CDR3 is 17 amino acids.

The chain employs TRBV11-2 and TRBJ1-2; no reliable D call. Trimming cost V 5 bases and J 1 base, with 14 bases left between them. The CDR3 covers 15 residues. Germline V lookup: CDR1 SGHAT, CDR2 FQNNGV. CDR3 protein: CASSVRTSVNYGYTF. The CDR3 DNA follows: TGTGCCAGCAGCGTTAGGACGAGTGTTAACTATGGCTACACCTTC. Filled out from reference TRBV11-2 and TRBJ1-2, the complete variable domain reads EAGVAQSPRYKIIEKRQSVAFWCNPISGHATLYWYQQILGQGPKLLIQFQNNGVVDDSQLPKDRFSAERLKGVDSTLKIQPAKLEDSAVYLCASSVRTSVNYGYTFGSGTRLTVV.

This clonotype was detected a few times. The chain carries TRBV7-8 and TRBJ2-3, with a tentative D call TRBD2 (5 bases). CDR3 length equals 18 residues. Germline V gene lookup returns CDR1 SGHVS and CDR2 FQNEAQ. The ends were cut back, 1 base at V and 2 bases at J, with 19 bases in the middle. The CDR3 nucleotides are TGTGCCAGCAGCTTAGAGAGGGTCTGGGTCAATCCCACAGATACGCAGTATTTT. This translates into CASSLERVWVNPTDTQYF.

V is TRBV18 and J is TRBJ1-1; the D is unclear. Per the germline V gene, CDR1 is KGHSH and CDR2 is LQKENI. The V gene lost 2 bases and the J gene lost 5 bases, with 12 bases spanning the gap. This CDR3 is built from 14 residues. The CDR3: CASSPIQRWTEAFF. The CDR3 bases are TGTGCCAGCTCACCAATACAGAGGTGGACTGAAGCTTTCTTT.